This TCR beta chain was captured in a study of blood T cell repertoires in COVID-19 (dated by TCRdb to 2020 to 2022). With regard to the full study: Samples from collaborators originated in the United States, Italy and Spain and spanned both the acute and convalescent phases of COVID-19. Samples came from the ongoing ImmuneRACE study (first 160 participants) plus 1,254 subjects from 6 global collaborators. A freely available public database, intended as a resource for researchers studying the immune response to SARS-CoV-2, is where the repertoires were released. Where available, HLA class I and class II types were taken from metadata supplied by the sample provider and were not determined by assay-based typing. Sample metadata almost always included a de-identified subject ID, COVID-19 status, age in years and sex. The prospective study material was composed of cDNA or gDNA derived from T cells, B-cell-depleted T cells, or PBMCs. Deeply sampled blood TCRbeta repertoires from subjects exposed to, actively infected with, or recovered from COVID-19 were included in the dataset. General conclusions and limits of the study: How much clinical and demographic metadata was included differed by source and by participant, and the metadata was provided uncurated.

The CDR3 contains 18 residues, cysteine and phenylalanine counted. Only the CDR3 region is kept as DNA, spanning 54 bases read in frame from base 1. Trimming at the junction amounts to 2 bases on V and 0 bases on J, and the germline ends lie 17 bases apart. Sequences SGHTA (CDR1) and FQGTGA (CDR2) are obtained from the germline V gene. As regards this clone: The antigen this receptor binds is unknown. No much larger clone is present one base from it, and per-base qualities are unavailable.

The collaborating institutions used their own protocols to collect whole blood in K2EDTA tubes. Collaborator samples were shipped for TCRbeta analysis as frozen whole blood, isolated PBMCs, or DNA extracted from either sample type. TCRbeta CDR3 regions were amplified from genomic DNA using the immunoSEQ Assay, a bias-controlled multiplex PCR. As for how the authors treated the data: The number of nucleated cells in each sample was estimated from the amplification of reference gene primers within the assay. Sequence reads were collapsed and filtered to measure the absolute abundance of every unique TCRbeta CDR3 rearrangement. For each sample, productive Simpson clonality was calculated as the square root of Simpson's diversity index over productive rearrangements. The table was pulled from immuneACCESS by TCRdb, which kept in-frame rearrangements only. Such tables lose some clones; where checked, under half of the loss comes from unresolved V genes, and the rest has no known cause. V, J and clone size derive from that table, while D and trimming were established from the DNA sequence. This sample lists 200,000 to 250,000 clones; 82% were detected once. Roughly 12% of the sample is taken by the ten largest.

The TCR originated in a woman aged 40 to 50 with acute or convalescent COVID-19. Here the chain combines TRBV7-3 and TRBJ2-1, with a tentative D gene TRBD1 over 6 matching bases. Material: peripheral blood. This receptor has the CDR3 CASSLPQGHLISYNEQFF. The DNA sequence is given as TGTGCCAGCAGCTTACCCCAGGGACATCTTATCTCCTACAATGAGCAGTTCTTC. Full variable domain (CDR3 extended with the reference TRBV7-3 and TRBJ2-1 proteins): GAGVSQTPSNKVTEKGKYVELRCDPISGHTALYWYRQSLGQGPEFLIYFQGTGAADDSGLPNDRFFAVRPEGSVSTLKIQRTERGDSAVYLCASSLPQGHLISYNEQFFGPGTRLTVL.